The next 5 T cell receptor beta chains were all read from a single sample in a study of shared clonotypes between healthy human individuals. The repertoire was sequenced with immunoSEQ multiplex PCR; TCRdb's copy has only in-frame clones and lacks some. The data contain about 980,000 clones, over 60% of them singletons. Sequenced: memory CD4+ T cells sorted from blood. Subset noted: CD45RA-negative fraction. These receptor sequences come from a man younger than 30 in good health.

The chain links TRBV6-1 to TRBJ1-5; no firm D call. The CDR3 totals 14 residues. Trimming pared 4 bases from V and 0 bases from J, leaving 7 bases between. From germline, CDR1 is MNHNS and CDR2 SASEGT. The CDR3: CASSGVNSNQPQHF. Written as DNA, the CDR3 is TGTGCCAGCAGTGGGGTCAATAGCAATCAGCCCCAGCATTTT.

The J gene is TRBJ1-2, the V gene TRBV28, with D unclear. The V end lost 10 bases, the J end lost 4 bases, and 10 bases lay between the germline ends. CDR3 length: 11 residues. Germline V lookup: CDR1 MDHEN, CDR2 SYDVKM. The CDR3 DNA reads as TGTGCCACGGACGGCCCCTATGGCTACACCTTC. Translated: CATDGPYGYTF.

This chain joins TRBV19 and TRBJ2-2; D possibly corresponds to TRBD2 (6 bases). Trimming left V 7 bases short and J 9 bases short, with 21 bases between. This CDR3 comprises 15 residues. The V gene's germline CDR1 is LNHDA and CDR2 SQIVND (reference sequence). CDR3 bases: TGTGCCAGTACCGAAATGGGGGGAAATTACCGGGAGCTGTTTTTT. Translating gives CASTEMGGNYRELFF.

V and J are TRBV5-1 and TRBJ2-3; 7 bases agree with TRBD1. V lost 3 bases and J lost 0; bases outside the gene matches: 4. This CDR3 comprises 15 residues. The V gene's germline CDR1 is SGHRS and CDR2 YFSETQ. CDR3 coding DNA: TGCGCCAGCAGCTACGCAGGGGGTAGCACAGATACGCAGTATTTT. This translates into CASSYAGGSTDTQYF.

The chain carries TRBV9 and TRBJ2-5; no clear D gene. CDR1 and CDR2 from the germline V gene are SGDLS and YYNGEE. The V gene lost 0 bases and the J gene lost 5 bases, with 8 bases spanning the gap. The CDR3 loop spans 13 amino acids. CDR3: CASSVDLGETQYF. The CDR3 bases are TGTGCCAGCAGCGTAGACCTAGGGGAGACCCAGTACTTC.